The clone carrying this T cell receptor (beta chain) was observed a handful of times. Its antigen remains unidentified. This entry comes from a study of T cell responses to AZD1222 COVID-19 vaccine. The study's findings and limits: Elevations in Spike-specific TCR breadth and depth followed administration of two AZD1222 doses.

The CDR3 runs 13 residues. Trimming left V 6 bases short and J 9 bases short, with 17 bases between. Per the germline V gene, CDR1 is MNHEY and CDR2 is SVGAGI. Clones were read by immunoSEQ multiplex PCR, and TCRdb kept only the in-frame ones, dropping some. This sample carries 150,000 to 180,000 clones, 70% to 90% of them seen once, and the ten largest clones take 5.5% to 7%. Sequenced here: peripheral blood, sampled after recovery from COVID-19. This chain uses TRBV6-5 with TRBJ1-2, with a tentative D call TRBD1 (6 bases). This clonotype was sampled from an adult who had recovered from COVID-19. CDR3 nucleotide sequence: TGTGCCAGCAGACGACCAGGGGACGAGCGCTACACCTTC. Its translation: CASRRPGDERYTF.